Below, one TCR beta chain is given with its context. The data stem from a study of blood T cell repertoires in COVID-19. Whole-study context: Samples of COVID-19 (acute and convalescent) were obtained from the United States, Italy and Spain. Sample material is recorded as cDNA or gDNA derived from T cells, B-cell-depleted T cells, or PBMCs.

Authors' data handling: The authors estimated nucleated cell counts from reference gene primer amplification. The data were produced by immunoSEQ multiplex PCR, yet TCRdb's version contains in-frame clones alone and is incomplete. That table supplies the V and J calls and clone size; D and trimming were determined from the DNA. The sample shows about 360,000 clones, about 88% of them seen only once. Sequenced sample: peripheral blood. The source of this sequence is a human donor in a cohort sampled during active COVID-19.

The CDR3 here is CAWTAGGQETQYF. As DNA, the CDR3 is TGTGCCTGGACTGCGGGGGGGCAAGAGACCCAGTACTTC. V and J are TRBV30 and TRBJ2-5; 9 nucleotides agree with TRBD2. The J segment lost 2 bases and the V segment lost 4 bases, leaving 2 bases of the junction unmatched. Germline CDR1 is GTSNPN and CDR2 is SVGIG (reference sequence). This CDR3 region has 13 residues.